Listed here are 30 T cell receptor beta chains from one sample, sequenced in a study of patients and donors after allogeneic stem cell transplantation. TCRdb reprocessed the RT-PCR reads with MiXCR, giving one entry per CDR3 protein. The sample records approximately 160,000 distinct CDR3 sequences, around 28% being singletons. Sequencing was performed on blood, either unsorted or a sorted T cell fraction (not recorded which). All receptors come from a human donor who was either an allogeneic HSCT recipient or a stem cell or donor lymphocyte infusion donor (not recorded which). It is not recorded whose cells these are; they may come from a transplant donor.

This clonotype was picked up a small number of times. The V call is TRBV7-2, the J call TRBJ1-5; 7 bases are a match to TRBD1. The CDR3 contains 15 residues. V lost 1 base, J lost 3 bases, and 3 bases stayed unmatched. Germline V lookup: CDR1 SGHTA, CDR2 FQGNSA. The CDR3: CASSLGDRVNQPQHF. The CDR3, as DNA: TGTGCCAGCAGCTTAGGGGACAGAGTCAATCAGCCCCAGCATTTT.

This clonotype was detected once. The genes are TRBV27 and TRBJ2-7; 8 nucleotides align to TRBD2. Losses at the gene ends were 4 bases for V and 5 bases for J; bases not matched to a gene: 10. Germline CDR1 is MNHEY and CDR2 is SMNVEV (reference sequence). The length of the CDR3 is 15 residues. CDR3 coding DNA: TGTGCCAGCAGTTCCGAAAGCGGGAGTCTCAACGAGCAGTACTTC. Amino acids: CASSSESGSLNEQYF.

This chain joins TRBV7-2 and TRBJ2-3; D may be TRBD1 (6 bases). V lost 7 bases, J lost 1 base, and 15 bases lay in between. The CDR3 has 15 residues. Germline CDR1 is SGHTA and CDR2 is FQGNSA. In DNA form, the CDR3 reads TGTGCCAGCACCTGGGGGCAGCCGGGCACAGATACGCAGTATTTT. This gives the protein CASTWGQPGTDTQYF. The whole variable domain, remainder taken from reference TRBV7-2 and TRBJ2-3, is GAGVSQSPSNKVTEKGKDVELRCDPISGHTALYWYRQSLGQGLEFLIYFQGNSAPDKSGLPSDRFSAERTGGSVSTLTIQRTQQEDSAVYLCASTWGQPGTDTQYFGPGTRLTVL.

V and J are TRBV20-1 and TRBJ1-2; the match to TRBD1 covers 7 bases. V lost 6 bases to trimming and J lost 4 bases; unmatched junction nucleotides: 5. This CDR3 region has 12 residues. Germline lookup yields CDR1 DFQATT and CDR2 SNEGSKA (reference sequence). The chain's CDR3 is CSAAGTAYGYTF. The CDR3 coding sequence is TGCAGTGCGGCCGGGACAGCCTATGGCTACACCTTC.

The chain uses TRBV7-9 and TRBJ2-3, with D possibly matching TRBD2 (6 bases). Germline loops: CDR1 SEHNR, CDR2 FQNEAQ (reference sequence). This CDR3 spans 15 amino acids. V was shortened by 7 bases and J by 2 bases, with 16 bases between the two germline ends. This CDR3 is CASTPRGLTTDTQYF. The CDR3 nucleotides read TGTGCCAGCACCCCTCGGGGGTTAACCACAGATACGCAGTATTTT.

This clonotype was counted a few times. The chain carries TRBV24-1 and TRBJ2-5; TRBD1 matches at 9 bases. The germline V gene encodes CDR1 KGHDR and CDR2 SFDVKD. With V trimmed by 2 bases and J by 5 bases, 5 bases remained unmatched. The CDR3 contains 15 residues. CDR3 amino acids: CATSDSGQGGETQYF. The CDR3 nucleotides are TGTGCCACCAGTGATTCGGGACAGGGCGGCGAGACCCAGTACTTC.

This clonotype showed up just a few times. The rearrangement links TRBV5-1 to TRBJ1-2; D possibly corresponds to TRBD1 (6 bases). V was pared by 2 bases and J by 6 bases, with 14 bases between. Germline CDR1 reads SGHRS; CDR2 reads YFSETQ. The CDR3 is 14 amino acids. Here the CDR3 DNA reads TGCGCCAGCAGCTTTGGGTGGACAGTAGATGGCTACACCTTC. It encodes CASSFGWTVDGYTF.

CDR3 bases: TGTGCCAGCAGCGTGGGCGGCCTATACAATGAGCAGTTCTTC. It specifies CASSVGGLYNEQFF. The chain is built from TRBV4-2 and TRBJ2-1, with unresolved D. With 5 bases removed from V and 4 bases from J, the gap between germline ends came to 12 bases. Germline CDR1 reads LGHNA; CDR2 reads YNFKEQ. This CDR3 is built from 14 residues.

This chain connects TRBV7-2 to TRBJ1-6; weak D call: TRBD1 (6 bases). Per germline, CDR1 SGHTA and CDR2 FQGNSA. This CDR3 is 16 amino acids long. Trimming pared 2 bases from V and 9 bases from J, leaving 17 bases between. CDR3 loop: CASSLPPRDTFSPLHF. In nucleotides, the CDR3 is TGTGCCAGCAGCTTACCCCCCCGGGACACTTTTTCACCCCTCCACTTT.

This chain uses TRBV10-3 with TRBJ2-3; 7 nucleotides align to TRBD2. This CDR3 contains 14 residues. The V and J ends lost 4 bases and 2 bases, in that order; junction bases with no gene match: 3. Germline V lookup: CDR1 ENHRY, CDR2 SYGVKD. The CDR3 DNA is TGTGCCATCAGTGGGCGGGAGAACACAGATACGCAGTATTTT. It translates to CAISGRENTDTQYF.

This clonotype was picked up many times. The J gene is TRBJ1-5, the V gene TRBV15; 8 bases match TRBD1. Germline loops: CDR1 LNHNV, CDR2 YYDKDF (reference sequence). With V trimmed by 1 base and J by 6 bases, 8 bases remained unmatched. The CDR3 runs 16 residues. CDR3 nucleotides: TGTGCCACCAGCAGAGGACGAACAGGGGGTTCTCAGCCCCAGCATTTT. Translated: CATSRGRTGGSQPQHF.

The chain combines TRBV29-1 with TRBJ2-1; D is possibly TRBD1 or TRBD2 (5 bases each). V was shortened by 5 bases and J by 4 bases, with 21 bases between the two germline ends. Germline V gene sequence: CDR1 SQVTM, CDR2 ANQGSEA. The CDR3 length is 16 residues. The CDR3 reads CSVRGTTGTQYNEQFF. In DNA form, the CDR3 reads TGCAGCGTTCGGGGTACTACCGGGACCCAGTACAATGAGCAGTTCTTC.

This clonotype was detected once. V is TRBV5-4 and J is TRBJ2-5, with 8 bases fitting TRBD1. Germline V gene data show CDR1 as SGHNT and CDR2 as YYREEE (reference sequence). With 3 bases clipped from V and 5 bases from J, the junction kept 6 bases outside the gene matches. The CDR3 loop spans 14 amino acids. The CDR3 is CASSSWTGRETQYF. The CDR3 region has the DNA TGTGCCAGCAGCTCCTGGACAGGGAGGGAGACCCAGTACTTC.

In this sample, this clonotype turned up a few times. This chain uses TRBV7-3 with TRBJ2-3, with D possibly TRBD2 on 6 matching bases. Trimming left V 2 bases short and J 0 bases short, with 24 bases between. The CDR3 loop spans 20 amino acids. CDR1 is SGHTA and CDR2 is FQGTGA in the germline V gene. The CDR3 DNA reads as TGTGCCAGCAGCTTACTGCCGGGATACTTAGCGGCCGCTAGCACAGATACGCAGTATTTT. Its translation is CASSLLPGYLAAASTDTQYF.

This clonotype was counted only a few times. The chain is built from TRBV12-3 or TRBV12-4 and TRBJ2-5; 11 nucleotides align to TRBD1. With 8 bases clipped from V and 3 bases from J, the junction kept 11 bases outside the gene matches. The CDR3 extends over 16 amino acids. The CDR3 DNA reads as TGTGCCAGCCGTCAAAGGGGACAGGGGGACGAAGAGACCCAGTACTTC. This codes for CASRQRGQGDEETQYF.

J is TRBJ2-7 and V is TRBV4-1; D is undetermined. With 4 bases removed from V and 3 bases from J, the gap between germline ends came to 13 bases. The CDR3 runs to 14 residues. Looked up from germline, CDR1 is MGHRA and CDR2 is YSYEKL. This CDR3 is CASSPTALGYEQYF. The DNA of the CDR3 is TGCGCCAGCAGCCCAACAGCTCTTGGCTACGAGCAGTACTTC.

This chain uses TRBV6-6 with TRBJ2-5; TRBD2 aligns across 12 bases. Per the germline V gene, CDR1 is MNHNY and CDR2 is SVGAGI (reference sequence). V was pared by 8 bases and J by 2 bases, with 0 bases of the junction left unmatched. The CDR3 runs 13 residues. This CDR3 reads CASLAGGQETQYF. The CDR3 region has the DNA TGTGCCAGCCTAGCGGGAGGGCAAGAGACCCAGTACTTC.

This clonotype was seen a few times. The V gene is TRBV7-8, the J gene TRBJ1-4, with 10 bases identical to TRBD1. V trimming: 5 bases; J trimming: 2 bases; junction bases outside the gene matches: 8. Germline V gives CDR1 SGHVS, CDR2 FQNEAQ. This CDR3 is 17 amino acids long. The DNA of the CDR3 is TGTGCCAGCAGCCATCGACAGGGGGCTAGGACTAATGAAAAACTGTTTTTT. Encoded protein: CASSHRQGARTNEKLFF.

The chain combines TRBV5-1 with TRBJ1-2; 10 nucleotides align to TRBD1. This CDR3 has 16 amino acids. The germline CDR1 and CDR2 sequences are SGHRS and YFSETQ. V dropped 4 bases and J dropped 7; count of bases not matched to a gene: 13. This CDR3 reads CASSPFPRGQGFGYTF. In DNA, the CDR3 is TGCGCCAGCAGCCCTTTTCCCCGGGGACAGGGGTTTGGCTACACCTTC.

This chain joins TRBV7-2 and TRBJ2-7, with 9 bases that match TRBD1. This CDR3 spans 15 amino acids. Looked up from germline, CDR1 is SGHTA and CDR2 is FQGNSA. The junction had 5 bases not matched to a gene; V was cut back by 5 bases and J by 0 bases. The CDR3 sequence is CASSAGTGNSYEQYF. The CDR3 coding sequence is TGTGCCAGCAGCGCCGGGACAGGGAACTCCTACGAGCAGTACTTC.

The gene calls are TRBV12-3 or TRBV12-4 and TRBJ1-4; maybe TRBD1 (5 bases). Trimming cost V 2 bases and J 0 bases, with 16 bases left between them. This CDR3 has 18 residues. As DNA, the CDR3 is TGTGCCAGCAGTTTATGGCTGGGGGGAGGTTCAACTAATGAAAAACTGTTTTTT. Protein product: CASSLWLGGGSTNEKLFF.

This clonotype was observed a handful of times. The chain uses TRBV20-1 and TRBJ1-1, with unresolved D. V dropped 2 bases and J dropped 3 bases, with 4 bases sitting between them. CDR1 is DFQATT and CDR2 is SNEGSKA in the germline V gene (reference sequence). The CDR3 extends over 11 amino acids. This chain's CDR3 is CSARRHTEAFF. DNA of the CDR3: TGCAGTGCTAGACGGCACACTGAAGCTTTCTTT.

The table lists this clonotype with a few counts. The V and J genes are TRBV12-3 or TRBV12-4 and TRBJ2-5, with D possibly TRBD2 on 5 matching bases. Trimming pared 5 bases from V and 5 bases from J, leaving 18 bases between. This CDR3 is 15 amino acids long. The CDR3 coding sequence is TGTGCCAGCAGTCCACTTACTTGGGGAGCGGAGACCCAGTACTTC. This codes for CASSPLTWGAETQYF.

This clonotype came up many times. The genes are TRBV28 and TRBJ1-5; D is ambiguous. The CDR3 is 12 amino acids. V was shortened by 2 bases and J by 5 bases, with 4 bases between the two germline ends. In germline, CDR1 is MDHEN, CDR2 SYDVKM. The CDR3 region has the DNA TGTGCCAGCAGTTTAAGCTATCAGCCCCAGCATTTT. Its translation: CASSLSYQPQHF.

In this sample, this clonotype turned up a few times. This chain connects TRBV5-1 to TRBJ2-6; perhaps TRBD2 as D (5 bases). The CDR3 length is 18 residues. Between the trimmed V and J ends, which lost 0 bases and 0 bases, there was a span of 13 bases. CDR1 SGHRS and CDR2 YFSETQ come from the germline V gene. The DNA of the CDR3 is TGCGCCAGCAGCTTGGCGAGGACTTCGAGCTCTGGGGCCAACGTCCTGACTTTC. Encoded protein: CASSLARTSSSGANVLTF. The variable domain in full, with the rest retrieved from reference TRBV5-1 and TRBJ2-6, is KAGVTQTPRYLIKTRGQQVTLSCSPISGHRSVSWYQQTPGQGLQFLFEYFSETQRNKGNFPGRFSGRQFSNSRSEMNVSTLELGDSALYLCASSLARTSSSGANVLTFGAGSRLTVL.

This chain connects TRBV7-3 to TRBJ2-1; 7 bases are a match to TRBD2. J gave up 3 bases and V 3 bases, and 8 bases lay outside the gene matches. Germline V gene data show CDR1 as SGHTA and CDR2 as FQGTGA. The CDR3 is 16 amino acids. Written as DNA, the CDR3 is TGTGCCAGCAGCTTCGTCTCTAGCGGAAGCTACAATGAGCAGTTCTTC. Encoded protein: CASSFVSSGSYNEQFF.

This clonotype was picked up many times. The chain has TRBV29-1 and TRBJ1-2; D call uncertain. This CDR3 region has 12 residues. Trimming left V 7 bases short and J 5 bases short, with 14 bases between. Germline CDR1 is SQVTM and CDR2 is ANQGSEA. The CDR3 DNA is TGCAGCGCCCGACGGCGGGGTTATGGCTACACCTTC. It yields the protein CSARRRGYGYTF.

This clonotype was detected once. The rearrangement uses TRBV6-6 and TRBJ2-7; either TRBD1 or TRBD2 may supply D (5 bases each). CDR1 is MNHNY and CDR2 is SVGAGI in the germline V gene (reference sequence). The V end was cut by 4 bases, the J end by 3 bases, with 19 bases between. The CDR3 is 16 amino acids. CDR3 DNA sequence: TGTGCCAGCAGTTCCTTCAGAGGGACGGGAAACTACGAGCAGTACTTC. Translated: CASSSFRGTGNYEQYF.

This clonotype was found a few times. The chain employs TRBV4-3 and TRBJ1-6; weak D call: TRBD1 (6 bases). The CDR3 contains 16 residues. The V end was cut by 1 base, the J end by 4 bases, with 11 bases between. Germline-derived CDR1 and CDR2 are LGHNA and YSLEER. The CDR3 sequence is CASSQADRKYNSPLHF. In DNA form, the CDR3 reads TGCGCCAGCAGCCAAGCCGACAGGAAATATAATTCACCCCTCCACTTT.

The rearrangement uses TRBV10-3 and TRBJ1-2; D is perhaps TRBD1 (5 bases). Germline CDR1 is ENHRY and CDR2 is SYGVKD. The CDR3 runs to 15 residues. V lost 3 bases and J 4 bases, leaving 15 bases between the germline ends. CDR3 nucleotides: TGTGCCATCAGTGAAAGAGGGGCAGGGACCTATGGCTACACCTTC. It specifies CAISERGAGTYGYTF.